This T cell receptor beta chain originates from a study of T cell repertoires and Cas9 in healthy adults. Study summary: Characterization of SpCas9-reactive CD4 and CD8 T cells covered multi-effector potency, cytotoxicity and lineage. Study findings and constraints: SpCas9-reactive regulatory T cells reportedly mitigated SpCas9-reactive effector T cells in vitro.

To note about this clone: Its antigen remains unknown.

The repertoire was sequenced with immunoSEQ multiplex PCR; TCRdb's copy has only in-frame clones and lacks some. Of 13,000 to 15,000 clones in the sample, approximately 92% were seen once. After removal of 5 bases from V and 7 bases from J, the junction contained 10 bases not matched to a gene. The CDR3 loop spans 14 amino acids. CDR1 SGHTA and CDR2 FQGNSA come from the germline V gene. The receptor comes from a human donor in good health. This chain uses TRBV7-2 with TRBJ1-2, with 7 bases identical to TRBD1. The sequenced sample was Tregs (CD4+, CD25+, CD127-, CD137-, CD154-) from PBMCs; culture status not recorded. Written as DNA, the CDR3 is TGTGCCAGCAGCATAACAGGGGTGGTCGGTGGCTACACCTTC. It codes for CASSITGVVGGYTF.